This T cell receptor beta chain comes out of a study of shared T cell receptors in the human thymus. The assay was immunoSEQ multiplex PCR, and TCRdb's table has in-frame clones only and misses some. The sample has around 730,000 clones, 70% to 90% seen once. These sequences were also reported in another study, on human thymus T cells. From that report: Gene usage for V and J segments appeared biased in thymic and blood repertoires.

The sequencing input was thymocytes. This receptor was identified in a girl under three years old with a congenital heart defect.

CDR3 residues: CASSPRGRYRGSGANVLTF. The CDR3 DNA is TGTGCCAGCTCACCACGGGGCCGATACAGGGGCTCTGGGGCCAACGTCCTGACTTTC. This chain uses TRBV18 with TRBJ2-6, with 7 positions matching TRBD1. This CDR3 is built from 19 residues. Germline V CDR1 and CDR2: KGHSH, LQKENI. Trimming removed 1 base from V and 0 bases from J; junction bases left unmatched: 9.